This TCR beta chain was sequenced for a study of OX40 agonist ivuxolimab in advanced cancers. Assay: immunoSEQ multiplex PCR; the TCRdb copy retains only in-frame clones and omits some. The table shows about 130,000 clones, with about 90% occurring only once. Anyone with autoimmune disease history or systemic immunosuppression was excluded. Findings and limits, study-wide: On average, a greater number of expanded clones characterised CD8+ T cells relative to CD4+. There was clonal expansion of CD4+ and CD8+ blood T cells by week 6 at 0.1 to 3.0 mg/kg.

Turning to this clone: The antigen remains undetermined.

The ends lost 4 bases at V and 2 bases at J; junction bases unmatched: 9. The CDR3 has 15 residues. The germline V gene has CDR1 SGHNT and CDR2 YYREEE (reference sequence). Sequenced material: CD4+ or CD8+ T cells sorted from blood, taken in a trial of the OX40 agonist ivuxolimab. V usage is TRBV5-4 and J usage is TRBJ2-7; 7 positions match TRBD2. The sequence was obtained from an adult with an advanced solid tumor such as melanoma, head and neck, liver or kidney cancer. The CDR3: CASSLGRDGPYEQYF. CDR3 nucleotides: TGTGCCAGCAGCCTGGGGAGGGACGGACCCTACGAGCAGTACTTC.